Below, 21 T cell receptor beta chains from the same sample are listed, as sequenced in a study of blood T cell repertoires in COVID-19. This table comes from immunoSEQ multiplex PCR, and its TCRdb copy is limited to in-frame clones, with some not included. The sample lists fewer than 350,000 clones, 75% to 90% occurring once. Sequenced sample: PBMCs or T cells enriched from blood (not recorded which). The receptors come from a woman aged 25 to 39 who had been exposed to COVID-19.

The chain uses TRBV7-9 and TRBJ1-1; D is possibly TRBD1 (5 bases). The CDR3 is 14 amino acids. V was cut by 5 bases and J by 1 base, with 11 bases left in between. Germline V CDR1 and CDR2: SEHNR, FQNEAQ (reference sequence). The CDR3 nucleotides are TGTGCCAGCAGCCCTTGGACACAGAACACTGAAGCTTTCTTT. This encodes CASSPWTQNTEAFF.

This chain joins TRBV19 and TRBJ2-1; the match to TRBD1 covers 9 bases. The CDR3 loop spans 13 amino acids. Trimming at V came to 4 bases and at J to 10 bases, leaving 5 bases not matched to a gene. Germline values: CDR1 LNHDA, CDR2 SQIVND (reference sequence). CDR3 residues: CASSRGQGTEQFF. In DNA, the CDR3 is TGTGCCAGTAGTAGGGGACAGGGAACCGAGCAGTTCTTC.

This chain connects TRBV5-1 to TRBJ2-1, with 12 bases that match TRBD2. CDR3 length: 18 amino acids. Germline V gives CDR1 SGHRS, CDR2 YFSETQ. V dropped 0 bases and J dropped 2; count of bases not matched to a gene: 6. CDR3 DNA: TGCGCCAGCAGCTTGGTCGGTGCTAGCGGGAGGGCCTACAATGAGCAGTTCTTC. Translation: CASSLVGASGRAYNEQFF.

CDR3 nucleotide sequence: TGTGCCACCGGGACTAGCGTCTCCTACGAGCAGTACTTC. It specifies CATGTSVSYEQYF. The chain uses TRBV24-1 and TRBJ2-7; 10 nucleotides agree with TRBD2. The germline gives CDR1 KGHDR, CDR2 SFDVKD. Unmatched junction bases numbered 1, after V lost 9 bases and J lost 0 bases. The CDR3 is 13 residues long.

This chain connects TRBV19 to TRBJ1-5, with 7 bases identical to TRBD1. The V and J ends lost 9 bases and 6 bases, in that order; junction bases with no gene match: 11. The CDR3 consists of 14 residues. CDR1 and CDR2 (germline): LNHDA, SQIVND (reference sequence). CDR3 DNA: TGTGCCAGCTTTTCGACAGGGTATAGTCAGCCCCAGCATTTT. It translates to CASFSTGYSQPQHF.

As to this clone: Other DNA sequences from this sample encode an identical CDR3 as well. This sequence joins TRBV28 and TRBJ1-2; 7 bases agree with TRBD1. Germline CDR1 MDHEN, CDR2 SYDVKM. This CDR3 spans 12 amino acids. V lost 4 bases, J lost 5 bases, and 1 base stayed unmatched. The CDR3 DNA follows: TGTGCCAGCAGTTCGACAGGGTATGGCTACACCTTC. It is translated as CASSSTGYGYTF.

The V and J genes are TRBV2 and TRBJ1-4; 7 nucleotides agree with TRBD1. The germline gives CDR1 SNHLY, CDR2 FYNNEI. V lost 6 bases, J lost 6 bases, and 16 bases stayed unmatched. This CDR3 region has 17 residues. The CDR3 sequence is CASRANKDRVLHEKLFF. DNA of the CDR3: TGTGCCAGCAGAGCTAATAAAGACAGGGTTCTCCATGAAAAACTGTTTTTT.

The rearrangement joins TRBV28 to TRBJ2-4; 8 bases align to TRBD1. CDR3 length equals 13 residues. Trimming at V came to 8 bases and at J to 6 bases, leaving 6 bases not matched to a gene. Germline CDR1 MDHEN, CDR2 SYDVKM. The CDR3 coding sequence is TGTGCCAGCGGAAAGGGACAGGCAAACATTCAGTACTTC. Its protein product is CASGKGQANIQYF.

The rearrangement links TRBV4-1 to TRBJ1-2; 7 bases are shared with TRBD1. The germline V gene encodes CDR1 MGHRA and CDR2 YSYEKL. This CDR3 spans 18 amino acids. Trimming removed 0 bases from V and 8 bases from J; junction bases left unmatched: 18. In DNA form, the CDR3 reads TGCGCCAGCAGCCAAGACCTAACCGTGACAGGGTTTGAGAACGGCTACACCTTC. Protein product: CASSQDLTVTGFENGYTF.

The V and J genes are TRBV7-2 and TRBJ1-6; tentatively, D is TRBD1 (5 bases). Per germline, CDR1 SGHTA and CDR2 FQGNSA. Trimming cost V 4 bases and J 9 bases, with 19 bases left between them. The CDR3 runs to 16 residues. The CDR3 region is CASSYRTGQGSSPLHF. In DNA form, the CDR3 reads TGTGCCAGCAGCTATAGGACCGGGCAGGGAAGTTCACCCCTCCACTTT.

The chain is built from TRBV28 and TRBJ2-2; the D gene is possibly TRBD1 (5 bases). V lost 2 bases, J lost 0 bases, and 7 bases lay in between. The CDR3 totals 15 residues. From germline, CDR1 is MDHEN and CDR2 SYDVKM. The CDR3 sequence is CASSLPGTNTGELFF. The CDR3 DNA reads as TGTGCCAGCAGTTTACCAGGGACGAACACCGGGGAGCTGTTTTTT. The full variable domain, rest sourced from reference TRBV28 and TRBJ2-2, is DVKVTQSSRYLVKRTGEKVFLECVQDMDHENMFWYRQDPGLGLRLIYFSYDVKMKEKGDIPEGYSVSREKKERFSLILESASTNQTSMYLCASSLPGTNTGELFFGEGSRLTVL.

The J gene is TRBJ1-4, the V gene TRBV5-1, with D perhaps matching TRBD1 (6 bases). V lost 4 bases and J 7 bases, leaving 14 bases between the germline ends. The CDR3 totals 14 residues. The germline CDR1 and CDR2 sequences are SGHRS and YFSETQ. This chain's CDR3 is CASSQGQASEKLFF. DNA for the CDR3: TGCGCCAGCAGCCAGGGGCAGGCCTCTGAAAAACTGTTTTTT.

Of note for this clone: One end of the junction varies from germline; a read error may be responsible. This sequence joins TRBV30 and TRBJ1-2; D may be TRBD1 (6 bases). This CDR3 contains 12 residues. CDR1 is GTSNPN, CDR2 SVGIG, per germline (reference sequence). The CDR3 DNA follows: TGTGCCTGGAGGGGGGCGCGGACGCTAAGTTACTTC. Residues: CAWRGARTLSYF.

The rearrangement joins TRBV28 to TRBJ1-3; D is unresolved. CDR3 size: 15 residues. The ends were cut back, 7 bases at V and 3 bases at J, with 16 bases in the middle. Germline CDR1 is MDHEN and CDR2 is SYDVKM. The CDR3 loop is CASIVGPHSGNTIYF. CDR3 nucleotides: TGTGCCAGCATCGTGGGCCCGCACAGTGGAAACACCATATATTTT.

The V call is TRBV7-8, the J call TRBJ2-1; 11 nucleotides match TRBD2. Trimming at V came to 2 bases and at J to 7 bases, leaving 13 bases not matched to a gene. CDR1 is SGHVS, CDR2 FQNEAQ, per germline. This CDR3 comprises 18 residues. CDR3 coding DNA: TGTGCCAGCAGCTTAATCCCTTGGAGACTAGCGGGAAGTAATGAGCAGTTCTTC. This translates into CASSLIPWRLAGSNEQFF.

This clone was detected only once. This chain uses TRBV28 with TRBJ2-2, with 14 bases identical to TRBD2. The CDR3 has 19 amino acids. J lost 1 base, V lost 4 bases, and 8 bases had no gene match. Germline-derived CDR1 and CDR2 are MDHEN and SYDVKM. CDR3 nucleotides: TGTGCCAGCAGTTCCGCCGGACTAGCGGGAGGACAGAACACCGGGGAGCTGTTTTTT. Its translation: CASSSAGLAGGQNTGELFF.

The V call is TRBV3-1 (or the pseudogene TRBV3-2), the J call TRBJ2-7; TRBD1 might be the D (5 bases). The germline V gene encodes CDR1 LGHDT and CDR2 YNNKEL (reference sequence). This CDR3 region has 14 residues. Trimming pared 3 bases from V and 3 bases from J, leaving 12 bases between. CDR3 region: CASSHILQGYEQYF. The CDR3 DNA follows: TGTGCCAGCAGCCATATTTTGCAGGGCTACGAGCAGTACTTC.

The rearrangement links TRBV5-1 to TRBJ2-1; the D is unclear. The CDR3 spans 12 residues. Trimming took 0 bases from V and 15 from J, leaving 13 bases between them. Germline values: CDR1 SGHRS, CDR2 YFSETQ. The CDR3 protein is CASSLDQALWFF. CDR3 nucleotides: TGCGCCAGCAGCTTGGACCAGGCCCTGTGGTTCTTC. The full variable domain, in which reference TRBV5-1 and TRBJ2-1 provide the parts outside the CDR3, is KAGVTQTPRYLIKTRGQQVTLSCSPISGHRSVSWYQQTPGQGLQFLFEYFSETQRNKGNFPGRFSGRQFSNSRSEMNVSTLELGDSALYLCASSLDQALWFFGPGTRLTVL.

The chain uses TRBV4-3 and TRBJ1-2; 7 bases map to TRBD1. V trimming: 4 bases; J trimming: 13 bases; junction bases outside the gene matches: 9. Germline assignment: CDR1 LGHNA and CDR2 YSLEER. The CDR3 consists of 12 residues. CDR3 loop: CASSRDSSNPTF. CDR3 in DNA: TGCGCCAGCAGCCGGGACAGCTCGAACCCCACCTTC.

The chain is built from TRBV7-9 and TRBJ1-2; D remains unclear. Germline CDR1 is SEHNR and CDR2 is FQNEAQ (reference sequence). The CDR3 has 13 amino acids. Trimming removed 4 bases from V and 4 bases from J, with 10 bases in between. CDR3 nucleotide sequence: TGTGCCAGCAGCTCAGGCTCCCTCTATGGCTACACCTTC. Encoded protein: CASSSGSLYGYTF. Drawing the rest from reference TRBV7-9 and TRBJ1-2, the complete variable domain is DTGVSQNPRHKITKRGQNVTFRCDPISEHNRLYWYRQTLGQGPEFLTYFQNEAQLEKSRLLSDRFSAERPKGSFSTLEIQRTEQGDSAMYLCASSSGSLYGYTFGSGTRLTVV.

The gene calls are TRBV12-3 or TRBV12-4 and TRBJ2-7; 9 bases map to TRBD1. The CDR3 runs to 13 residues. V was pared by 5 bases and J by 7 bases, with 6 bases of the junction left unmatched. Here the CDR3 reads CASSGDRVGEQYF. In nucleotides, the CDR3 is TGTGCCAGCAGTGGGGACAGGGTGGGTGAGCAGTACTTC.